One sample yielded the 32 T cell receptor beta chains listed below, sequenced in a study of blood T cell repertoires in COVID-19. Method: immunoSEQ multiplex PCR; TCRdb's copy keeps in-frame clones and lacks some. The profile shows about 300,000 clones, more than 70% of them singletons. The sequenced sample consisted of peripheral blood. The receptors originated from a woman in her 50s with acute or convalescent COVID-19.

The chain couples TRBV5-1 to TRBJ2-1, with 12 bases matching TRBD2. V lost 3 bases to trimming and J lost 9 bases; unmatched junction nucleotides: 7. Per germline, CDR1 SGHRS and CDR2 YFSETQ. There are 15 residues in the CDR3. CDR3 sequence: CASSSRTSGMSEQFF. CDR3 DNA sequence: TGCGCCAGCAGCTCGAGGACTAGCGGGATGAGTGAGCAGTTCTTC. The full variable domain, its missing parts supplied by reference TRBV5-1 and TRBJ2-1, is KAGVTQTPRYLIKTRGQQVTLSCSPISGHRSVSWYQQTPGQGLQFLFEYFSETQRNKGNFPGRFSGRQFSNSRSEMNVSTLELGDSALYLCASSSRTSGMSEQFFGPGTRLTVL.

This rearrangement joins TRBV6-5 to TRBJ2-7; 9 positions match TRBD2. J was trimmed by 1 base and V by 5 bases; bases with no gene match: 6. In germline, CDR1 is MNHEY, CDR2 SVGAGI. This CDR3 has 15 residues. The CDR3 DNA sequence: TGTGCCAGCAGTAGTAGCGGGAGAATGTCCTACGAGCAGTACTTC. Its translation: CASSSSGRMSYEQYF.

Only one count was recorded for this clone. V gene TRBV6-2 or TRBV6-3 combines with J gene TRBJ2-1; possibly TRBD2 for D (6 bases). The germline CDR1 and CDR2 sequences are MNHEY and SVGEGT. Trimming removed 5 bases from V and 1 base from J, with 12 bases in between. The CDR3 has 15 residues. CDR3 loop: CASSHRTTSYNEQFF. For the CDR3, the DNA is TGTGCCAGCAGTCACCGGACTACGTCCTACAATGAGCAGTTCTTC.

V and J are TRBV29-1 and TRBJ1-3; D gene unclear. The germline V gene has CDR1 SQVTM and CDR2 ANQGSEA. The CDR3 is made up of 12 amino acids. The germline V and J ends were trimmed by 7 bases and 0 bases, with 7 bases remaining between them. CDR3 protein: CSGSSSGNTIYF. The CDR3 DNA follows: TGCAGCGGGAGCAGCTCTGGAAACACCATATATTTT. Looking up the rest from reference TRBV29-1 and TRBJ1-3 gives the full variable domain: SAVISQKPSRDICQRGTSLTIQCQVDSQVTMMFWYRQQPGQSLTLIATANQGSEATYESGFVIDKFPISRPNLTFSTLTVSNMSPEDSSIYLCSGSSSGNTIYFGEGSWLTVV.

The chain recombines TRBV28 with TRBJ2-1; 8 bases are a match to TRBD1. V shed 4 bases and J 15 bases; nucleotides not matched to a gene: 17. Germline V CDR1 and CDR2: MDHEN, SYDVKM. The CDR3 covers 15 residues. The CDR3 spells CASSSYFQGATLLFF. The CDR3 coding sequence is TGTGCCAGCAGTTCCTACTTCCAGGGGGCGACGCTATTGTTCTTC. Filled out from reference TRBV28 and TRBJ2-1, the complete variable domain reads DVKVTQSSRYLVKRTGEKVFLECVQDMDHENMFWYRQDPGLGLRLIYFSYDVKMKEKGDIPEGYSVSREKKERFSLILESASTNQTSMYLCASSSYFQGATLLFFGPGTRLTVL.

The J gene is TRBJ2-7, the V gene TRBV5-4; D possibly corresponds to TRBD2 (6 bases). Trimming stripped 3 bases from V and 5 bases from J, with 15 bases between. This CDR3 spans 14 amino acids. In germline, CDR1 is SGHNT, CDR2 YYREEE (reference sequence). The CDR3 reads CASSSPTSSDEQYF. DNA for the CDR3: TGTGCCAGCAGCTCCCCGACTAGTTCAGACGAGCAGTACTTC.

The chain has TRBV28 and TRBJ1-5; D may be TRBD1 (5 bases). The germline V gene has CDR1 MDHEN and CDR2 SYDVKM. The CDR3 length is 17 residues. V lost 2 bases and J 0 bases, leaving 14 bases between the germline ends. As DNA, the CDR3 is TGTGCCAGCAGTTTAGGGGGGGACTCCAATAGCAATCAGCCCCAGCATTTT. This codes for CASSLGGDSNSNQPQHF.

J is TRBJ2-5 and V is TRBV7-2; 8 nucleotides match TRBD1. Trimming took 7 bases from V and 2 from J; bases not matched to a gene: 9. From germline, CDR1 is SGHTA and CDR2 FQGNSA. The CDR3 runs to 15 residues. The CDR3 spells CASTQGAALQETQYF. CDR3 DNA sequence: TGTGCCAGCACCCAGGGGGCCGCACTACAAGAGACCCAGTACTTC.

The rearrangement uses TRBV9 and TRBJ2-5; 7 positions agree with TRBD2. Germline V gene data show CDR1 as SGDLS and CDR2 as YYNGEE. CDR3 length: 19 residues. J lost 8 bases, V lost 0 bases, and 22 bases had no gene match. The CDR3 protein is CASSVVRGPQNLADKTQYF. In DNA form, the CDR3 reads TGTGCCAGCAGCGTAGTTCGGGGACCACAAAATCTAGCGGATAAAACCCAGTACTTC.

The chain couples TRBV19 to TRBJ1-4; D not resolved. Germline values: CDR1 LNHDA, CDR2 SQIVND (reference sequence). With 3 bases removed from V and 2 bases from J, the gap between germline ends came to 16 bases. The CDR3 spans 17 residues. The CDR3 is CASSMWVGAKTNEKLFF. The CDR3 DNA is TGTGCCAGTAGTATGTGGGTGGGAGCCAAGACTAATGAAAAACTGTTTTTT.

The gene calls are TRBV19 and TRBJ2-5; 9 bases are shared with TRBD1. CDR1 and CDR2 (germline): LNHDA, SQIVND (reference sequence). CDR3 length: 14 amino acids. Trimming cost V 3 bases and J 4 bases; bases outside gene matches: 3. Here the CDR3 reads CASSINRGRETQYF. The CDR3 nucleotides are TGTGCCAGTAGTATCAACAGGGGGCGAGAGACCCAGTACTTC.

The rearrangement joins TRBV9 to TRBJ2-1; 7 bases line up with TRBD1. From germline, CDR1 is SGDLS and CDR2 YYNGEE. The ends lost 0 bases at V and 5 bases at J; junction bases unmatched: 2. The CDR3 spans 14 residues. CDR3 sequence: CASSVGQGNNEQFF. In DNA, the CDR3 is TGTGCCAGCAGCGTAGGACAGGGAAACAATGAGCAGTTCTTC.

The chain joins TRBV11-2 to TRBJ1-2; a possible D gene is TRBD1 (5 bases). V gave up 1 base and J gave up 7 bases, with 16 bases separating them. This CDR3 is built from 15 residues. CDR1 is SGHAT, CDR2 FQNNGV, per germline. This CDR3 reads CASSLGGSGISGYTF. CDR3 nucleotides: TGTGCCAGCAGCTTAGGTGGATCAGGGATAAGTGGCTACACCTTC.

The chain combines TRBV18 with TRBJ2-7, with D possibly TRBD2 on 6 matching bases. The germline CDR1 and CDR2 sequences are KGHSH and LQKENI. V lost 3 bases to trimming and J lost 0 bases, with 9 bases between them. The length of the CDR3 is 14 residues. This CDR3 reads CASSPPGLSYEQYF. The DNA of the CDR3 is TGTGCCAGCTCACCGCCGGGACTCTCCTACGAGCAGTACTTC.

The rearrangement uses TRBV10-3 and TRBJ2-3; D call uncertain. CDR3 length: 13 amino acids. Trimming cost V 9 bases and J 4 bases, with 14 bases left between them. Germline values: CDR1 ENHRY, CDR2 SYGVKD. The CDR3 region has the DNA TGTGCCATAGGTTTCTCCGGAGCAGATACGCAGTATTTT. It encodes CAIGFSGADTQYF.

The rearrangement joins TRBV6-2 or TRBV6-3 to TRBJ1-1; D gene uncertain. The CDR3 spans 15 residues. Looked up from germline, CDR1 is MNHEY and CDR2 is SVGEGT. With 2 bases removed from V and 0 bases from J, the gap between germline ends came to 10 bases. CDR3: CASSYDLAVNTEAFF. CDR3 in DNA: TGTGCCAGCAGTTACGACTTGGCGGTGAACACTGAAGCTTTCTTT.

The chain employs TRBV28 and TRBJ2-7, with 8 bases identical to TRBD2. This CDR3 comprises 13 residues. V trimming: 8 bases; J trimming: 4 bases; junction bases outside the gene matches: 7. Germline V CDR1 and CDR2: MDHEN, SYDVKM. The CDR3, as DNA: TGTGCCAGCCGCAAGCGGGAGAGTTACGAGCAGTACTTC. It codes for CASRKRESYEQYF. The variable domain in full, completed from reference TRBV28 and TRBJ2-7, reads DVKVTQSSRYLVKRTGEKVFLECVQDMDHENMFWYRQDPGLGLRLIYFSYDVKMKEKGDIPEGYSVSREKKERFSLILESASTNQTSMYLCASRKRESYEQYFGPGTRLTVT.

The V call is TRBV5-4, the J call TRBJ1-2; 11 nucleotides line up with TRBD1. CDR1 SGHNT and CDR2 YYREEE come from the germline V gene (reference sequence). V gave up 4 bases and J gave up 8 bases; unmatched junction bases: 7. This CDR3 contains 14 residues. The CDR3 is CASSVDRGLQGYTF. CDR3 sequence (DNA): TGTGCCAGCAGCGTGGACAGGGGGCTGCAGGGCTACACCTTC.

This chain joins TRBV4-1 and TRBJ2-3; 14 bases map to TRBD2. There are 19 residues in the CDR3. Germline V gene sequence: CDR1 MGHRA, CDR2 YSYEKL. The trim removed 2 bases at V and 4 bases at J, leaving 11 bases unmatched. The CDR3 sequence is CASSQPTYSTSGRADTQYF. CDR3 DNA: TGCGCCAGCAGCCAACCCACCTACTCGACTAGCGGGAGGGCAGATACGCAGTATTTT.

V gene TRBV5-1 combines with J gene TRBJ1-5; possibly TRBD1 for D (5 bases). With 0 bases removed from V and 0 bases from J, the gap between germline ends came to 7 bases. Looked up from germline, CDR1 is SGHRS and CDR2 is YFSETQ. CDR3 length equals 15 residues. CDR3 nucleotide sequence: TGCGCCAGCAGCTTGGAGGGGAATAGCAATCAGCCCCAGCATTTT. Translation: CASSLEGNSNQPQHF.

J is TRBJ1-4 and V is TRBV9; tentative D call: TRBD1 (5 bases). Germline CDR1 and CDR2: SGDLS and YYNGEE. The CDR3 contains 14 residues. V lost 3 bases to trimming and J lost 7 bases, with 13 bases between them. CDR3 nucleotide sequence: TGTGCCAGCAGCGAGGGCCGGGGGATTGAAAAACTGTTTTTT. This sequence encodes CASSEGRGIEKLFF.

J is TRBJ1-5 and V is TRBV18, with TRBD1 identical over 7 bases. The V and J ends lost 6 bases and 5 bases, in that order; junction bases with no gene match: 7. The CDR3 has 14 residues. The germline CDR1 and CDR2 sequences are KGHSH and LQKENI. CDR3 sequence (DNA): TGTGCCAGCTCTCCAACCGACAGGGATCAGCCCCAGCATTTT. This gives the protein CASSPTDRDQPQHF.

The V call is TRBV27, the J call TRBJ1-5; the match to TRBD1 covers 7 bases. The V gene end was trimmed by 7 bases and the J gene end by 4 bases; junction bases not matched to a gene: 7. Germline values: CDR1 MNHEY, CDR2 SMNVEV (reference sequence). The length of the CDR3 is 14 residues. This CDR3 is CASNPGGGNQPQHF. DNA for the CDR3: TGTGCCAGCAATCCAGGGGGAGGTAATCAGCCCCAGCATTTT.

This clone showed up just a few times. The rearrangement links TRBV6-2 or TRBV6-3 to TRBJ1-5; no clear D. CDR1 is MNHEY and CDR2 is SVGEGT in the germline V gene. V shed 2 bases and J shed 7 bases, with 15 bases lying between them. The CDR3 is made up of 15 amino acids. The CDR3 coding sequence is TGTGCCAGCAGTTACATTGGAGTTCTAGAGCAGCCCCAGCATTTT. Amino acids: CASSYIGVLEQPQHF.

V gene TRBV15 combines with J gene TRBJ1-5, with 7 bases fitting TRBD1. Trimming took 0 bases from V and 6 from J; bases not matched to a gene: 5. Per germline, CDR1 LNHNV and CDR2 YYDKDF (reference sequence). The CDR3 contains 15 residues. This CDR3 reads CATSRDTGAGQPQHF. CDR3 sequence (DNA): TGTGCCACCAGCAGAGATACAGGGGCGGGTCAGCCCCAGCATTTT. Complete variable domain (other parts from reference TRBV15 and TRBJ1-5): DAMVIQNPRYQVTQFGKPVTLSCSQTLNHNVMYWYQQKSSQAPKLLFHYYDKDFNNEADTPDNFQSRRPNTSFCFLDIRSPGLGDTAMYLCATSRDTGAGQPQHFGDGTRLSIL.

The rearrangement joins TRBV15 to TRBJ2-2, with 11 bases aligning to TRBD2. V lost 5 bases to trimming and J lost 3 bases; unmatched junction nucleotides: 11. Germline V gene lookup returns CDR1 LNHNV and CDR2 YYDKDF (reference sequence). This CDR3 spans 18 amino acids. CDR3: CATSQLILLAGDTGELFF. CDR3 nucleotides: TGTGCCACCAGCCAACTTATCTTACTAGCGGGAGACACCGGGGAGCTGTTTTTT. Based on the CDR3 plus reference TRBV15 and TRBJ2-2, the full variable domain is DAMVIQNPRYQVTQFGKPVTLSCSQTLNHNVMYWYQQKSSQAPKLLFHYYDKDFNNEADTPDNFQSRRPNTSFCFLDIRSPGLGDTAMYLCATSQLILLAGDTGELFFGEGSRLTVL.

The chain couples TRBV30 to TRBJ1-1; a possible D gene is TRBD1 (5 bases). V shed 1 base and J shed 5 bases, with 14 bases lying between them. CDR1 GTSNPN and CDR2 SVGIG come from the germline V gene (reference sequence). The CDR3 contains 14 residues. The CDR3: CAWSARPGSTEAFF. In DNA form, the CDR3 reads TGTGCCTGGAGTGCCCGGCCAGGGTCGACTGAAGCTTTCTTT.

This chain links TRBV5-6 with TRBJ2-1; 8 bases match TRBD2. This CDR3 spans 19 amino acids. Germline V gene data show CDR1 as SGHDT and CDR2 as YYEEEE. The junction had 19 bases not matched to a gene; V was cut back by 4 bases and J by 4 bases. CDR3 sequence reads: CASSPLGGREAKGYNEQFF. CDR3 nucleotide sequence: TGTGCCAGCAGCCCCTTGGGAGGGCGGGAGGCGAAGGGATACAATGAGCAGTTCTTC.

CDR3 sequence: CASSLESGRRYEQYF. Here the CDR3 DNA reads TGTGCCAGCAGCTTAGAGTCAGGGAGGCGCTACGAGCAGTACTTC. V usage is TRBV7-2 and J usage is TRBJ2-7, with D perhaps TRBD2 (6 bases). V was pared by 1 base and J by 3 bases, with 13 bases between. Germline CDR1 and CDR2: SGHTA and FQGNSA. CDR3 size: 15 residues.

The rearrangement links TRBV24-1 to TRBJ2-3, with D tentatively TRBD2 (7 bases). V dropped 5 bases and J dropped 4 bases, with 12 bases sitting between them. The CDR3 is 14 residues long. Germline V gives CDR1 KGHDR, CDR2 SFDVKD. CDR3 sequence: CATSGGGEADTQYF. The CDR3 DNA reads TGTGCCACCAGTGGCGGGGGCGAGGCAGATACGCAGTATTTT.

J is TRBJ2-1 and V is TRBV7-3; 9 nucleotides line up with TRBD2. The CDR3 covers 17 residues. V shed 1 base and J 5 bases; nucleotides not matched to a gene: 9. Germline assignment: CDR1 SGHTA and CDR2 FQGTGA. The CDR3, as DNA: TGTGCCAGCAGCTTAAAGCAAGTAGCGGGAGCAAACAATGAGCAGTTCTTC. It yields the protein CASSLKQVAGANNEQFF.

J is TRBJ2-7 and V is TRBV9; maybe TRBD2 (6 bases). The ends were cut back, 5 bases at V and 7 bases at J, with 16 bases in the middle. CDR3 length: 13 amino acids. Germline CDR1 and CDR2: SGDLS and YYNGEE. The CDR3 DNA reads TGTGCCAGCAGTGACCCGGGGGAGAGGGAGCAGTACTTC. Protein product: CASSDPGEREQYF.